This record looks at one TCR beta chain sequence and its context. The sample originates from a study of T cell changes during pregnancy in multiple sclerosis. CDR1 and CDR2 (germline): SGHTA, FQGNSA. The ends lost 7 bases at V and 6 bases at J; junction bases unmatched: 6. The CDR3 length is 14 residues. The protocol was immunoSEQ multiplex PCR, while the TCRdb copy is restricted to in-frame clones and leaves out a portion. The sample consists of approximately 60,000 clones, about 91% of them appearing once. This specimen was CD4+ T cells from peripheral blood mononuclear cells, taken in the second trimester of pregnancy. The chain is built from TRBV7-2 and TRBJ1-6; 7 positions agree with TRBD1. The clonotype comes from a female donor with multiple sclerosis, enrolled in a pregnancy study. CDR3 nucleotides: TGTGCCAGCACCCGACAGGGAGGTAATTCACCCCTCCACTTT. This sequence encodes CASTRQGGNSPLHF.